The 26 T cell receptor beta chains presented below share a single source sample, sequenced in a study of shared clonotypes between healthy human individuals. Produced via immunoSEQ multiplex PCR; TCRdb's table is partial and in-frame only. The sample contains roughly 1,800,000 clones, about 95% of which appear only once. Naivety among CD8 cells was defined by CD45RO negativity and positive CCR7 selection, thereby excluding terminally differentiated effector memory CD45RA+ cells. The sample consisted of naive CD8+ T cells sorted from blood. The receptors originated from a man aged 18 to 29 in good health.

This clone came up once. J is TRBJ1-5 and V is TRBV19; TRBD1 aligns across 7 bases. Germline CDR1 LNHDA, CDR2 SQIVND (reference sequence). The V and J ends lost 5 bases and 7 bases, in that order; junction bases with no gene match: 11. The CDR3 is 15 amino acids. For the CDR3, the DNA is TGTGCCAGTAGTGCTACGGGACAGTGGACACAGCCCCAGCATTTT. Amino acid sequence: CASSATGQWTQPQHF.

The genes are TRBV19 and TRBJ1-5, with TRBD1 matching 10 bases. The V and J ends lost 6 bases and 4 bases, in that order; junction bases with no gene match: 3. CDR1 is LNHDA, CDR2 SQIVND, per germline (reference sequence). The CDR3 is 14 residues long. CDR3 amino acids: CASRPGQGNQPQHF. The CDR3 bases are TGTGCCAGTAGGCCGGGACAGGGGAATCAGCCCCAGCATTTT.

The V call is TRBV28, the J call TRBJ2-7, with D maybe TRBD2 (5 bases). This CDR3 comprises 14 residues. The germline V and J ends were trimmed by 3 bases and 9 bases, with 18 bases remaining between them. CDR1 and CDR2 (germline): MDHEN, SYDVKM. This chain's CDR3 is CASSFGPLAGGQYF. CDR3 in DNA: TGTGCCAGCAGTTTTGGTCCTCTTGCGGGCGGGCAGTACTTC.

The chain joins TRBV9 to TRBJ2-5; D not resolved. The CDR3 contains 12 residues. With 0 bases removed from V and 9 bases from J, the gap between germline ends came to 9 bases. Germline V lookup: CDR1 SGDLS, CDR2 YYNGEE. The CDR3 is CASSVGQAAQYF. The CDR3 DNA reads as TGTGCCAGCAGCGTAGGGCAGGCGGCCCAGTACTTC.

The chain uses TRBV14 and TRBJ2-1; TRBD1 aligns across 8 bases. V lost 0 bases to trimming and J lost 4 bases; unmatched junction nucleotides: 5. This CDR3 is 16 amino acids long. CDR1 SGHDN and CDR2 FVKESK come from the germline V gene. CDR3 protein: CASSQDWTGKYNEQFF. DNA of the CDR3: TGTGCCAGCAGCCAAGATTGGACAGGGAAATACAATGAGCAGTTCTTC.

This clone was seen just once. Distinct nucleotide sequences in the sample also encode this CDR3. V usage is TRBV11-2 and J usage is TRBJ2-7, with D hard to call. There are 12 residues in the CDR3. The germline V and J ends were trimmed by 6 bases and 5 bases, with 11 bases remaining between them. The germline V gene encodes CDR1 SGHAT and CDR2 FQNNGV. The DNA of the CDR3 is TGTGCCAGCAGTCTCGACCGGCACGAGCAGTACTTC. Its translation: CASSLDRHEQYF.

This clone was seen just once. The V gene is TRBV30, the J gene TRBJ1-2; D may be TRBD1 (5 bases). Germline lookup yields CDR1 GTSNPN and CDR2 SVGIG (reference sequence). The V and J ends lost 5 bases and 3 bases respectively, with 13 bases between them. The CDR3 consists of 13 residues. The CDR3 DNA is TGTGCCTGGCTCAGGGCAGGACACTATGGCTACACCTTC. Translation gives CAWLRAGHYGYTF.

This chain links TRBV4-2 with TRBJ2-6; D gene uncertain. This CDR3 contains 14 residues. Germline loops: CDR1 LGHNA, CDR2 YNFKEQ. V was pared by 4 bases and J by 4 bases, with 8 bases between. This CDR3 is CASSPGMGANVLTF. The CDR3 DNA sequence: TGTGCCAGCAGCCCCGGCATGGGGGCCAACGTCCTGACTTTC.

Turning to this clone: Within the sample, other DNA sequences also encode this same CDR3. V gene TRBV29-1 combines with J gene TRBJ2-7; 9 nucleotides line up with TRBD1. There are 13 residues in the CDR3. The J segment lost 1 base and the V segment lost 7 bases, leaving 5 bases of the junction unmatched. Germline V CDR1 and CDR2: SQVTM, ANQGSEA. The CDR3 reads CSGTGGASYEQYF. In nucleotides, the CDR3 is TGCAGCGGCACAGGGGGCGCTTCCTACGAGCAGTACTTC.

The chain is built from TRBV29-1 and TRBJ2-6; 10 nucleotides align to TRBD1. In germline, CDR1 is SQVTM, CDR2 ANQGSEA. V dropped 5 bases and J dropped 0; count of bases not matched to a gene: 4. This CDR3 is 16 amino acids long. The CDR3 here is CSVKGQGLSGANVLTF. DNA of the CDR3: TGCAGCGTTAAGGGACAGGGGCTCTCTGGGGCCAACGTCCTGACTTTC. Full variable domain (remainder filled in from reference TRBV29-1 and TRBJ2-6): SAVISQKPSRDICQRGTSLTIQCQVDSQVTMMFWYRQQPGQSLTLIATANQGSEATYESGFVIDKFPISRPNLTFSTLTVSNMSPEDSSIYLCSVKGQGLSGANVLTFGAGSRLTVL.

The rearrangement uses TRBV29-1 and TRBJ2-1; TRBD1 or TRBD2 may be the D gene (5 bases each). This CDR3 contains 13 residues. CDR1 is SQVTM and CDR2 is ANQGSEA in the germline V gene. Trimming stripped 6 bases from V and 2 bases from J, with 11 bases between. The CDR3 region is CSVVGATYNEQFF. CDR3 in DNA: TGCAGCGTCGTCGGGGCGACCTACAATGAGCAGTTCTTC.

V is TRBV4-1 and J is TRBJ2-7; 10 bases are a match to TRBD2. The CDR3 is 19 residues long. V shed 0 bases, J shed 6 bases, and the junction held 17 bases outside the gene matches. Germline assignment: CDR1 MGHRA and CDR2 YSYEKL. In DNA, the CDR3 is TGCGCCAGCAGCCAAGAGAGTGTGCGAGCGGGGGGGCGCTTAGGCGAGCAGTACTTC. Its translation is CASSQESVRAGGRLGEQYF.

This chain connects TRBV5-6 to TRBJ1-1; 8 nucleotides agree with TRBD1. The J segment lost 2 bases and the V segment lost 3 bases, leaving 9 bases of the junction unmatched. The CDR3 consists of 16 residues. Germline V CDR1 and CDR2: SGHDT, YYEEEE. CDR3 amino acids: CASSYLGQVVNTEAFF. CDR3 in DNA: TGTGCCAGCAGCTACCTGGGACAGGTAGTAAACACTGAAGCTTTCTTT.

The rearrangement uses TRBV7-9 and TRBJ2-1, with TRBD2 matching 7 bases. The CDR3 has 15 residues. The V gene end was trimmed by 0 bases and the J gene end by 5 bases; junction bases not matched to a gene: 4. Germline CDR1 SEHNR, CDR2 FQNEAQ (reference sequence). CDR3 nucleotide sequence: TGTGCCAGCAGCTTAGCGGCTAGCGGCAACAATGAGCAGTTCTTC. This sequence encodes CASSLAASGNNEQFF.

The CDR3 bases are TGTGCCAGCAGCGTAGAGGCTAGCGGGAATCATGAGCAGTTCTTC. Residues: CASSVEASGNHEQFF. This chain connects TRBV9 to TRBJ2-1, with 9 bases that match TRBD2. Germline V CDR1 and CDR2: SGDLS, YYNGEE. The ends lost 0 bases at V and 8 bases at J; junction bases unmatched: 6. CDR3 length equals 15 residues.

In DNA, the CDR3 is TGCGCCAGCAGCTTGCTTGAGGATAGCAATCAGCCCCAGCATTTT. Encoded protein: CASSLLEDSNQPQHF. The rearrangement uses TRBV5-1 and TRBJ1-5; no clear D. V was shortened by 1 base and J by 0 bases, with 8 bases between the two germline ends. The CDR3 is 15 residues long. Germline V lookup: CDR1 SGHRS, CDR2 YFSETQ.

Concerning this clone: Other DNA sequences in this specimen translate into the identical CDR3. This chain joins TRBV5-1 and TRBJ2-1, with TRBD2 matching over 11 bases. CDR1 is SGHRS, CDR2 YFSETQ, per germline. Trimming took 5 bases from V and 6 from J; bases not matched to a gene: 7. The CDR3 contains 15 residues. The CDR3 bases are TGCGCCAGCAGTTTAGCGGGGGGGCCCTTCAATGAGCAGTTCTTC. Protein product: CASSLAGGPFNEQFF. Full variable domain (remainder filled in from reference TRBV5-1 and TRBJ2-1): KAGVTQTPRYLIKTRGQQVTLSCSPISGHRSVSWYQQTPGQGLQFLFEYFSETQRNKGNFPGRFSGRQFSNSRSEMNVSTLELGDSALYLCASSLAGGPFNEQFFGPGTRLTVL.

The J gene is TRBJ2-7, the V gene TRBV15; no reliable D call. Germline V gene sequence: CDR1 LNHNV, CDR2 YYDKDF (reference sequence). The CDR3 loop spans 14 amino acids. V was cut by 0 bases and J by 7 bases, with 13 bases left in between. CDR3 nucleotides: TGTGCCACCAGCAGAGACCCGAATCCGGAAGAGCAGTACTTC. Translating gives CATSRDPNPEEQYF.

The rearrangement uses TRBV27 and TRBJ2-1, with TRBD2 identical over 9 bases. The V segment lost 5 bases and the J segment 10 bases; nucleotides outside the gene matches: 15. Germline V gene sequence: CDR1 MNHEY, CDR2 SMNVEV (reference sequence). The length of the CDR3 is 16 residues. CDR3 sequence: CASSPHGTSPTWEQFF. The CDR3 nucleotides read TGTGCCAGCAGTCCCCACGGGACTAGCCCGACGTGGGAGCAGTTCTTC.

CDR3 nucleotide sequence: TGTGCCAGCAGTTGGGCTGATAATTCACCCCTCCACTTT. Its translation: CASSWADNSPLHF. The V gene is TRBV6-1, the J gene TRBJ1-6; D is undetermined. V was shortened by 5 bases and J by 5 bases, with 7 bases between the two germline ends. This CDR3 has 13 residues. CDR1 and CDR2 from the germline V gene are MNHNS and SASEGT.

This sequence joins TRBV28 and TRBJ1-3; D is unresolved. This CDR3 has 14 amino acids. The V gene's germline CDR1 is MDHEN and CDR2 SYDVKM. With 6 bases removed from V and 0 bases from J, the gap between germline ends came to 9 bases. CDR3 nucleotide sequence: TGTGCCAGCAGCCCGATCCTCTCTGGAAACACCATATATTTT. Encoded protein: CASSPILSGNTIYF.

This clone was counted a single time. Other DNA sequences in the same sample also yield this CDR3. The rearrangement joins TRBV27 to TRBJ1-1; unclear D gene. V was trimmed by 0 bases and J by 1 base, leaving 6 bases between them. This CDR3 has 14 amino acids. Germline CDR1 MNHEY, CDR2 SMNVEV (reference sequence). CDR3 region: CASSLSKGNTEAFF. DNA of the CDR3: TGTGCCAGCAGTTTATCGAAGGGGAACACTGAAGCTTTCTTT.

V is TRBV29-1 and J is TRBJ2-2; D unclear. Trimming took 0 bases from V and 3 from J, leaving 2 bases between them. This CDR3 has 12 residues. CDR1 and CDR2 (germline): SQVTM, ANQGSEA. Here the CDR3 reads CSVEDHTGELFF. The CDR3 DNA sequence: TGCAGCGTTGAAGATCACACCGGGGAGCTGTTTTTT.

J is TRBJ1-2 and V is TRBV7-6, with 12 bases lining up with TRBD1. The CDR3 totals 15 residues. V gave up 3 bases and J gave up 4 bases; unmatched junction bases: 3. Per the germline V gene, CDR1 is SGHVS and CDR2 is FNYEAQ. For the CDR3, the DNA is TGTGCCAGCAGCTTCGGGACAGGGGGCGCCTATGGCTACACCTTC. Protein product: CASSFGTGGAYGYTF.

The J gene is TRBJ1-4, the V gene TRBV7-6; 7 bases line up with TRBD1. Germline CDR1 SGHVS, CDR2 FNYEAQ. V trimming: 5 bases; J trimming: 5 bases; junction bases outside the gene matches: 5. The CDR3 contains 14 residues. The CDR3 here is CASSKDRSNEKLFF. The CDR3 bases are TGTGCCAGCAGCAAGGACAGGTCAAATGAAAAACTGTTTTTT.

This clone was found once. The genes are TRBV19 and TRBJ1-2, with D uncertain. V was shortened by 4 bases and J by 3 bases, with 6 bases between the two germline ends. Germline CDR1 and CDR2: LNHDA and SQIVND (reference sequence). This CDR3 region has 12 residues. This CDR3 reads CASSTEDYGYTF. DNA for the CDR3: TGTGCCAGTAGTACAGAAGACTATGGCTACACCTTC.